These 30 T cell receptor beta chains were sequenced from one sample in a study of T-cell memory formation after mild COVID-19. TCRdb re-called the 5' RACE reads through MiXCR, storing one row per CDR3 protein. The table shows about 470,000 distinct CDR3 sequences, with 15% to 20% occurring only once. The sequenced sample consisted of PBMCs or a T cell subset sorted from them (not recorded which). The receptors come from an adult woman who had mild COVID-19 (a few samples of this study predate the infection). Cell type and time point are not known.

This sequence joins TRBV6-5 and TRBJ1-1; D possibly corresponds to TRBD1 (5 bases). Germline V gives CDR1 MNHEY, CDR2 SVGAGI. With 5 bases removed from V and 4 bases from J, the gap between germline ends came to 14 bases. CDR3 size: 14 residues. CDR3 in amino acids: CASSRTREVTEAFF. The CDR3 DNA sequence: TGTGCCAGCAGTCGGACCAGGGAGGTCACTGAAGCTTTCTTT.

This clonotype was counted between two and nine times. This chain links TRBV3-1 with TRBJ2-3; TRBD2 matches at 11 bases. Germline V gene data show CDR1 as LGHDT and CDR2 as YNNKEL (reference sequence). The CDR3 is 15 residues long. J gave up 5 bases and V 6 bases, and 7 bases lay outside the gene matches. This CDR3 reads CASRSTLAGGDTQYF. CDR3 coding DNA: TGTGCCAGCAGGTCGACCCTAGCGGGGGGAGATACGCAGTATTTT.

This clonotype turned up a few times. The J gene is TRBJ2-7, the V gene TRBV4-3; 10 positions match TRBD1. V shed 4 bases, J shed 2 bases, and the junction held 8 bases outside the gene matches. Germline V gene lookup returns CDR1 LGHNA and CDR2 YSLEER. The length of the CDR3 is 16 residues. CDR3 sequence: CASSRETGTGAYEQYF. In DNA, the CDR3 is TGCGCCAGCAGCCGTGAGACCGGGACAGGGGCCTACGAGCAGTACTTC.

This clonotype was detected only a few times. The CDR3 spells CASSRNLAETDNEQFF. The CDR3 coding sequence is TGTGCCAGCAGCCGGAACCTAGCGGAGACGGACAATGAGCAGTTCTTC. V usage is TRBV4-2 and J usage is TRBJ2-1; 7 nucleotides line up with TRBD2. Unmatched junction bases numbered 11, after V lost 4 bases and J lost 5 bases. The CDR3 contains 16 residues. Germline V CDR1 and CDR2: LGHNA, YNFKEQ.

The rearrangement joins TRBV7-9 to TRBJ2-1; D possibly matches TRBD1 or TRBD2 (6 bases each). V dropped 7 bases and J dropped 3 bases, with 19 bases sitting between them. CDR1 SEHNR and CDR2 FQNEAQ come from the germline V gene (reference sequence). This CDR3 is 16 amino acids long. Written as DNA, the CDR3 is TGTGCCAGCAACACGAACAGGGTCGGGGGCTACAATGAGCAGTTCTTC. Protein product: CASNTNRVGGYNEQFF.

The chain couples TRBV4-1 to TRBJ1-1, with D possibly being TRBD1 (5 bases). This CDR3 comprises 18 residues. Trimming left V 2 bases short and J 0 bases short, with 19 bases between. CDR1 MGHRA and CDR2 YSYEKL come from the germline V gene. CDR3 sequence: CASSQTGSETVLNTEAFF. For the CDR3, the DNA is TGCGCCAGCAGCCAAACAGGTAGCGAAACGGTCCTGAACACTGAAGCTTTCTTT.

In this sample, this clonotype turned up a few times. The rearrangement links TRBV27 to TRBJ2-2; either TRBD1 or TRBD2 may fit D (5 bases each). In germline, CDR1 is MNHEY, CDR2 SMNVEV (reference sequence). The V and J ends lost 6 bases and 1 base respectively, with 9 bases between them. CDR3 length: 14 residues. CDR3 sequence (DNA): TGTGCCAGCAGGGGGACGTGGAACACCGGGGAGCTGTTTTTT. Its protein is CASRGTWNTGELFF.

This clonotype has more than one count but fewer than ten. The CDR3 nucleotides are TGTGCCAGCAGCTTGATCTCCGGGACAGTGAATTCACCCCTCCACTTT. Protein product: CASSLISGTVNSPLHF. The rearrangement links TRBV7-9 to TRBJ1-6; the match to TRBD1 covers 7 bases. The CDR3 sequence is 16 residues long. Trimming removed 3 bases from V and 7 bases from J; junction bases left unmatched: 9. Germline V gene data show CDR1 as SEHNR and CDR2 as FQNEAQ (reference sequence).

This clonotype was detected many times. The chain couples TRBV20-1 to TRBJ2-3; TRBD2 aligns across 9 bases. There are 14 residues in the CDR3. Unmatched junction bases numbered 5, after V lost 3 bases and J lost 4 bases. CDR1 and CDR2 from the germline V gene are DFQATT and SNEGSKA (reference sequence). CDR3: CSASGTSGPDTQYF. DNA for the CDR3: TGCAGTGCTAGTGGCACTAGCGGGCCAGATACGCAGTATTTT.

This clonotype was detected a few times. The chain recombines TRBV7-3 with TRBJ2-7; no reliable D call. Trimming shortened V by 5 bases and J by 1 base, and 9 bases separated the two germline ends. Germline V CDR1 and CDR2: SGHTA, FQGTGA. The CDR3 totals 13 residues. The CDR3 region is CASSETLSYEQYF. In DNA form, the CDR3 reads TGTGCCAGCAGCGAAACACTGTCCTACGAGCAGTACTTC.

The chain recombines TRBV4-3 with TRBJ2-3, with 9 positions matching TRBD2. Germline CDR1 LGHNA, CDR2 YSLEER. With V trimmed by 4 bases and J by 2 bases, 4 bases remained unmatched. The CDR3 covers 15 residues. The CDR3 sequence: CASSPSGDPTDTQYF. The CDR3 DNA sequence: TGCGCCAGCAGCCCTAGCGGGGACCCCACAGATACGCAGTATTTT.

The table lists this clonotype with a few counts. This chain links TRBV7-2 with TRBJ2-7, with 13 bases identical to TRBD2. CDR3 size: 17 residues. Germline loops: CDR1 SGHTA, CDR2 FQGNSA. The trim removed 5 bases at V and 4 bases at J, leaving 11 bases unmatched. The CDR3 DNA follows: TGTGCCAGCAGCGTAACCGGGACTAGCGGGATGCTATACGAGCAGTACTTC. It translates to CASSVTGTSGMLYEQYF.

This clonotype was seen only a few times. This sequence joins TRBV12-3 or TRBV12-4 and TRBJ1-6; D is perhaps TRBD1 (5 bases). Between the trimmed V and J ends, which lost 2 bases and 0 bases, there was a span of 11 bases. CDR3 length: 17 amino acids. The CDR3 sequence is CASSLSGLSSYNSPLHF. In DNA, the CDR3 is TGTGCCAGCAGTTTATCAGGGCTTAGCTCCTATAATTCACCCCTCCACTTT.

The chain employs TRBV5-1 and TRBJ2-7; TRBD1 matches at 9 bases. The trim removed 5 bases at V and 3 bases at J, leaving 18 bases unmatched. Germline V CDR1 and CDR2: SGHRS, YFSETQ. This CDR3 has 18 residues. The chain's CDR3 is CASRGGQGRNRRFYEQYF. In nucleotides, the CDR3 is TGCGCCAGCAGGGGGGGACAGGGAAGGAACCGACGGTTCTACGAGCAGTACTTC.

The gene calls are TRBV25-1 and TRBJ1-2; no reliable D call. The V gene's germline CDR1 is MGHDK and CDR2 SYGVNS. The CDR3 runs to 12 residues. Trimming pared 7 bases from V and 2 bases from J, leaving 8 bases between. The CDR3 loop reads CASKKENYGYTF. CDR3 sequence (DNA): TGTGCCAGCAAGAAGGAAAACTATGGCTACACCTTC.

In this sample, this clonotype turned up many times. The V call is TRBV12-3 or TRBV12-4, the J call TRBJ1-1, with a weak D call TRBD1 (5 bases). Between the trimmed V and J ends, which lost 2 bases and 1 base, there was a span of 8 bases. The CDR3 loop spans 14 amino acids. CDR3 protein: CASSLSGENTEAFF. The DNA of the CDR3 is TGTGCCAGCAGTTTATCGGGGGAGAACACTGAAGCTTTCTTT.

The chain carries TRBV15 and TRBJ2-3; no definite D call. The length of the CDR3 is 15 residues. Trimming took off 0 bases at V and 3 bases at J, with 10 bases between the two ends. Germline V gene sequence: CDR1 LNHNV, CDR2 YYDKDF (reference sequence). The CDR3 DNA reads as TGTGCCACCAGCAGAGAAGGGCTAGTAACAGATACGCAGTATTTT. Amino acid sequence: CATSREGLVTDTQYF.

This clonotype has just a few counts. This chain joins TRBV5-1 and TRBJ1-1, with D unclear. With 0 bases removed from V and 3 bases from J, the gap between germline ends came to 6 bases. Germline CDR1 is SGHRS and CDR2 is YFSETQ. The CDR3 is made up of 13 amino acids. CDR3 nucleotides: TGCGCCAGCAGCTTGGGGATTGACACTGAAGCTTTCTTT. Its translation: CASSLGIDTEAFF.

The chain links TRBV2 to TRBJ1-1; D is unclear. Trimming pared 4 bases from V and 0 bases from J, leaving 9 bases between. Germline CDR1 reads SNHLY; CDR2 reads FYNNEI. The length of the CDR3 is 14 residues. The CDR3 spells CASSGLRLNTEAFF. The DNA for the CDR3 is TGTGCCAGCAGTGGGCTCAGGCTGAACACTGAAGCTTTCTTT.

The chain recombines TRBV7-9 with TRBJ2-3; 9 bases map to TRBD1. The trim removed 3 bases at V and 10 bases at J, leaving 17 bases unmatched. This CDR3 contains 17 residues. CDR1 is SEHNR and CDR2 is FQNEAQ in the germline V gene (reference sequence). The CDR3 here is CASSLGLYRGPPRPQYF. The CDR3 DNA sequence: TGTGCCAGCAGCTTGGGCCTATACAGGGGGCCCCCACGGCCGCAGTATTTT.

This clonotype has more than one count but fewer than ten. The chain joins TRBV18 to TRBJ1-1; 7 positions match TRBD1. Germline V gene lookup returns CDR1 KGHSH and CDR2 LQKENI. V lost 9 bases and J lost 5; bases outside the gene matches: 6. The CDR3 consists of 12 residues. CDR3 nucleotides: TGTGCCAGTCAGGGGGTCGGGACTGAAGCTTTCTTT. Encoded protein: CASQGVGTEAFF.

The CDR3 loop reads CASSLELTGRLTDTQYF. CDR3 DNA: TGTGCCAGCAGCTTAGAGCTGACGGGCCGTCTCACAGATACGCAGTATTTT. The chain recombines TRBV11-2 with TRBJ2-3, with D uncertain. This CDR3 spans 17 amino acids. The germline CDR1 and CDR2 sequences are SGHAT and FQNNGV. V gave up 0 bases and J gave up 2 bases, with 15 bases separating them. Drawing the rest from reference TRBV11-2 and TRBJ2-3, the complete variable domain is EAGVAQSPRYKIIEKRQSVAFWCNPISGHATLYWYQQILGQGPKLLIQFQNNGVVDDSQLPKDRFSAERLKGVDSTLKIQPAKLEDSAVYLCASSLELTGRLTDTQYFGPGTRLTVL.

The genes are TRBV15 and TRBJ2-3; D perhaps matches TRBD2 (6 bases). This CDR3 has 16 residues. Germline V gene data show CDR1 as LNHNV and CDR2 as YYDKDF (reference sequence). The V and J ends lost 1 base and 2 bases respectively, with 13 bases between them. In DNA form, the CDR3 reads TGTGCCACCAGCAGAGGTATAGCGGAGTTCACAGATACGCAGTATTTT. Encoded protein: CATSRGIAEFTDTQYF.

This sequence joins TRBV11-3 and TRBJ2-1, with 8 nucleotides matching TRBD2. V was clipped by 5 bases and J by 0 bases; unmatched bases: 6. This CDR3 has 16 residues. Per the germline V gene, CDR1 is SGHNT and CDR2 is YENEEA. CDR3 residues: CASSATSVHSYNEQFF. DNA for the CDR3: TGTGCCAGCAGCGCGACTAGCGTCCACTCCTACAATGAGCAGTTCTTC.

The genes are TRBV20-1 and TRBJ2-5, with a tentative D call TRBD1 (5 bases). Per germline, CDR1 DFQATT and CDR2 SNEGSKA (reference sequence). The CDR3 totals 14 residues. V was cut by 0 bases and J by 7 bases, with 15 bases left in between. Here the CDR3 reads CSARDLQVPVTQYF. As DNA, the CDR3 is TGCAGTGCTAGAGATCTACAGGTCCCTGTGACCCAGTACTTC.

This clonotype was seen repeatedly, ten times or more. The J gene is TRBJ2-5, the V gene TRBV15; D perhaps matches TRBD2 (5 bases). CDR3 size: 12 residues. V lost 5 bases and J lost 3, with 7 bases in between. The germline gives CDR1 LNHNV, CDR2 YYDKDF (reference sequence). The CDR3 is CATSVGKETQYF. The CDR3 nucleotides read TGTGCCACCAGCGTCGGGAAAGAGACCCAGTACTTC.

This clonotype came up a few times. This chain uses TRBV25-1 with TRBJ2-2, with 11 bases fitting TRBD2. With V trimmed by 5 bases and J by 0 bases, 8 bases remained unmatched. CDR1 and CDR2 from the germline V gene are MGHDK and SYGVNS. CDR3 size: 18 residues. This CDR3 reads CASSSPTSGKANTGELFF. The CDR3 DNA follows: TGTGCCAGCAGTTCCCCGACTAGCGGGAAAGCGAACACCGGGGAGCTGTTTTTT. Using reference TRBV25-1 and TRBJ2-2 for the parts outside the CDR3, the full variable domain is EADIYQTPRYLVIGTGKKITLECSQTMGHDKMYWYQQDPGMELHLIHYSYGVNSTEKGDLSSESTVSRIRTEHFPLTLESARPSHTSQYLCASSSPTSGKANTGELFFGEGSRLTVL.

This clonotype has only a few counts. This chain joins TRBV12-5 and TRBJ1-1; 7 positions match TRBD1. V shed 7 bases, J shed 0 bases, and the junction held 8 bases outside the gene matches. In germline, CDR1 is LGHNT, CDR2 FRNRAP. The CDR3 extends over 15 amino acids. The CDR3 sequence is CASASPGQVNTEAFF. The CDR3 DNA is TGTGCTAGTGCCTCCCCCGGACAGGTGAACACTGAAGCTTTCTTT.

The table lists this clonotype with a few counts. The chain uses TRBV19 and TRBJ1-5; D remains unclear. There are 14 residues in the CDR3. V was trimmed by 3 bases and J by 3 bases, leaving 9 bases between them. Germline CDR1 reads LNHDA; CDR2 reads SQIVND (reference sequence). For the CDR3, the DNA is TGTGCCAGTAGTATGTCCAGATACAATCAGCCCCAGCATTTT. It is translated as CASSMSRYNQPQHF.

The V gene is TRBV20-1, the J gene TRBJ1-5; D remains unclear. Trimming shortened V by 0 bases and J by 4 bases, and 10 bases separated the two germline ends. The germline CDR1 and CDR2 sequences are DFQATT and SNEGSKA (reference sequence). This CDR3 is built from 14 residues. CDR3 bases: TGCAGTGCTAGAGATCCCCGGGGAAATCAGCCCCAGCATTTT. Protein: CSARDPRGNQPQHF.